A single sample is the source of the 9 T cell receptor beta chains below, sequenced in a study of PD-L1 blockade in urothelial cancer. Assay used: immunoSEQ multiplex PCR; TCRdb lists only in-frame clones, some missing. This sample has about 48,000 clones, with approximately 80% found just once. The time point was: peripheral blood 6 weeks after treatment start. The source was PBMCs, collected around atezolizumab (anti-PD-L1) treatment. The source of these receptors is a man aged 70-80 years with urothelial cancer.

This chain links TRBV10-3 with TRBJ2-1; D is perhaps TRBD2 (6 bases). The V gene lost 7 bases and the J gene lost 8 bases, with 15 bases spanning the gap. This CDR3 spans 13 amino acids. Germline V gene data show CDR1 as ENHRY and CDR2 as SYGVKD. CDR3 nucleotide sequence: TGTGCCATCACCCGGGACTCCGAGGATGAGCAGTTCTTC. The encoded protein is CAITRDSEDEQFF.

V usage is TRBV28 and J usage is TRBJ2-7; D gene uncertain. V shed 5 bases and J shed 4 bases, with 9 bases lying between them. CDR1 is MDHEN and CDR2 is SYDVKM in the germline V gene. The CDR3 length is 12 residues. The CDR3, as DNA: TGTGCCAGCAGTCGAGGTATTTACGAGCAGTACTTC. It is translated as CASSRGIYEQYF.

This chain joins TRBV5-1 and TRBJ2-1; 13 nucleotides match TRBD2. The CDR3 has 15 residues. In germline, CDR1 is SGHRS, CDR2 YFSETQ. V shed 4 bases and J 6 bases; nucleotides not matched to a gene: 4. The CDR3 coding sequence is TGCGCCAGCAGCCCGGGACTAGCGGGGTTCAATGAGCAGTTCTTC. This translates into CASSPGLAGFNEQFF.

The CDR3 loop reads CASSPPIPGTGELFF. In DNA, the CDR3 is TGTGCCAGCTCACCACCTATCCCAGGAACCGGGGAGCTGTTTTTT. V and J are TRBV18 and TRBJ2-2; no firm D call. The CDR3 is made up of 15 amino acids. From germline, CDR1 is KGHSH and CDR2 LQKENI. V was trimmed by 0 bases and J by 5 bases, leaving 10 bases between them.

The rearrangement links TRBV5-8 to TRBJ2-7; 7 bases fit TRBD1. J gave up 0 bases and V 1 base, and 4 bases lay outside the gene matches. This CDR3 spans 15 amino acids. In germline, CDR1 is SGHTS, CDR2 YDEGEE. CDR3 loop: CASSLKGTVSYEQYF. CDR3 coding DNA: TGTGCCAGCAGCTTGAAAGGGACAGTCTCCTACGAGCAGTACTTC. Looking up the rest from reference TRBV5-8 and TRBJ2-7 gives the full variable domain: EAGVTQSPTHLIKTRGQQATLRCSPISGHTSVYWYQQALGLGLQFLLWYDEGEERNRGNFPPRFSGRQFPNYSSELNVNALELEDSALYLCASSLKGTVSYEQYFGPGTRLTVT.

In DNA, the CDR3 is TGTGCCAGCAGCCCCCTCGGGACTAGCGGGGACTACGAGCAGTACTTC. It encodes CASSPLGTSGDYEQYF. The chain employs TRBV9 and TRBJ2-7, with 13 bases identical to TRBD2. Unmatched junction bases numbered 7, after V lost 4 bases and J lost 3 bases. Germline V gene sequence: CDR1 SGDLS, CDR2 YYNGEE. CDR3 size: 16 residues.

V gene TRBV2 combines with J gene TRBJ1-1; D gene uncertain. The CDR3 totals 12 residues. Germline CDR1 and CDR2: SNHLY and FYNNEI. Trimming took 2 bases from V and 4 from J, leaving 5 bases between them. The CDR3 sequence: CASSEYTTEAFF. The CDR3 DNA is TGTGCCAGCAGTGAATACACCACTGAAGCTTTCTTT.

The chain employs TRBV7-9 and TRBJ1-1; perhaps TRBD1 as D (6 bases). With 2 bases removed from V and 6 bases from J, the gap between germline ends came to 10 bases. In germline, CDR1 is SEHNR, CDR2 FQNEAQ (reference sequence). This CDR3 is 13 amino acids long. Written as DNA, the CDR3 is TGTGCCAGCAGCTTACAGGGGAGTCCTGAAGCTTTCTTT. Translating gives CASSLQGSPEAFF. Drawing the rest from reference TRBV7-9 and TRBJ1-1, the complete variable domain is DTGVSQNPRHKITKRGQNVTFRCDPISEHNRLYWYRQTLGQGPEFLTYFQNEAQLEKSRLLSDRFSAERPKGSFSTLEIQRTEQGDSAMYLCASSLQGSPEAFFGQGTRLTVV.

The chain employs TRBV5-1 and TRBJ2-1; 12 nucleotides agree with TRBD2. CDR3 size: 17 residues. Germline-derived CDR1 and CDR2 are SGHRS and YFSETQ. V lost 4 bases to trimming and J lost 0 bases; unmatched junction nucleotides: 5. The CDR3 DNA reads TGCGCCAGCAGCATACTAGCGGGAGGCCACTCCTACAATGAGCAGTTCTTC. It translates to CASSILAGGHSYNEQFF.